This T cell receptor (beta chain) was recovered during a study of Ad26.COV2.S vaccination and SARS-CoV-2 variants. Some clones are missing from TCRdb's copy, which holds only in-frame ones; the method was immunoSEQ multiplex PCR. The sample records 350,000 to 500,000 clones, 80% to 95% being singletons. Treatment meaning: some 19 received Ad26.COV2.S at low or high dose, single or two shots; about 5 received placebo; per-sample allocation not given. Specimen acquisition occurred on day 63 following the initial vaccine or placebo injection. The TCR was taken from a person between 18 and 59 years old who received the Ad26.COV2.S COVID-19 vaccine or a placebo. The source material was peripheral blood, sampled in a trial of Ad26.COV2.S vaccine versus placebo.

In DNA, the CDR3 is TGCAGCGTTGGGACAGATTCCTACGAGCAGTACTTC. As protein: CSVGTDSYEQYF. V and J are TRBV29-1 and TRBJ2-7; D is possibly TRBD1 (6 bases). Germline lookup yields CDR1 SQVTM and CDR2 ANQGSEA. The CDR3 contains 12 residues. With 4 bases removed from V and 1 base from J, the gap between germline ends came to 8 bases.